The 24 T cell receptor beta chains given below trace back to one sample, sequenced in a study of CD8+CD57+ T cells in acquired aplastic anemia. The use of genomic DNA as template underpinned the TCR beta VDJ and CDR3 profiling. From the reads, TCRdb called clonotypes with MiXCR, one entry per CDR3 protein. The table shows 80,000 or so distinct CDR3 sequences, with approximately 46% occurring only once. The sample taken for sequencing was sorted CD4+, CD8+, or CD8+CD57+ T cells (not recorded which) from PBMCs. These receptors were taken from a human donor in good health, serving as a control.

This clonotype was found many times. J is TRBJ1-6 and V is TRBV6-1; D call uncertain. V shed 1 base and J shed 9 bases, with 7 bases lying between them. The CDR3 consists of 13 residues. CDR1 and CDR2 from the germline V gene are MNHNS and SASEGT. The CDR3 protein is CASSEGWSSPLHF. CDR3 bases: TGTGCCAGCAGTGAAGGGTGGAGTTCACCCCTCCACTTT.

This clonotype was observed at least ten times. The chain has TRBV5-1 and TRBJ2-7; TRBD2 agrees at 7 bases. The ends lost 5 bases at V and 3 bases at J; junction bases unmatched: 11. The CDR3 length is 15 residues. Germline CDR1 SGHRS, CDR2 YFSETQ. CDR3 in amino acids: CASRPLAAPLYEQYF. CDR3 bases: TGCGCCAGCAGACCTCTAGCGGCACCCCTCTACGAGCAGTACTTC.

This chain connects TRBV11-1 to TRBJ1-6, with D uncertain. Germline CDR1 reads SGHAT; CDR2 reads FQDESV (reference sequence). The CDR3 is 17 amino acids. Trimming took off 2 bases at V and 8 bases at J, with 19 bases between the two ends. The CDR3 nucleotides are TGTGCCAGCAGCTTACCCGGCCACCTCGAGCCTGATTCACCCCTCCACTTT. It specifies CASSLPGHLEPDSPLHF.

This clonotype came up once. The rearrangement uses TRBV2 and TRBJ2-3, with 12 positions matching TRBD2. Germline V gives CDR1 SNHLY, CDR2 FYNNEI. V lost 2 bases to trimming and J lost 4 bases; unmatched junction nucleotides: 10. This CDR3 is built from 18 residues. CDR3 sequence reads: CASSERWTSGNPPDTQYF. CDR3 bases: TGTGCCAGCAGTGAACGTTGGACTAGCGGGAATCCCCCAGATACGCAGTATTTT.

V and J are TRBV11-2 and TRBJ2-3; D is perhaps TRBD2 (6 bases). The CDR3 runs 13 residues. Per the germline V gene, CDR1 is SGHAT and CDR2 is FQNNGV. V lost 4 bases to trimming and J lost 5 bases, with 10 bases between them. The CDR3 region is CASSWPTRDTQYF. Here the CDR3 DNA reads TGTGCCAGCAGCTGGCCGACTAGAGATACGCAGTATTTT.

The rearrangement joins TRBV7-2 to TRBJ2-5, with TRBD2 as a possible D gene (5 bases). In germline, CDR1 is SGHTA, CDR2 FQGNSA. The CDR3 totals 12 residues. Trimming stripped 4 bases from V and 5 bases from J, with 8 bases between. The CDR3 nucleotides read TGTGCCAGCAGCTGGCGGGTCGAGACCCAGTACTTC. Its translation is CASSWRVETQYF.

The chain combines TRBV12-3 or TRBV12-4 with TRBJ2-2; D remains unclear. The V and J ends lost 1 base and 0 bases respectively, with 6 bases between them. The CDR3 runs to 15 residues. Written as DNA, the CDR3 is TGTGCCAGCAGTTTAGAGGTTGCGAACACCGGGGAGCTGTTTTTT. This translates into CASSLEVANTGELFF.

This chain uses TRBV10-3 with TRBJ2-7; D is tentatively TRBD1 or TRBD2 (5 bases each). V was trimmed by 6 bases and J by 1 base, leaving 13 bases between them. The CDR3 totals 14 residues. The germline CDR1 and CDR2 sequences are ENHRY and SYGVKD. CDR3 in amino acids: CAISSGTASYEQYV. The CDR3 DNA sequence: TGTGCCATCAGCTCCGGGACGGCATCCTACGAGCAGTACGTC.

The chain has TRBV27 and TRBJ1-5; D is perhaps TRBD1 (6 bases). CDR3 length equals 14 residues. Deletions cut 0 bases from V and 7 bases from J, with 10 bases between. CDR1 and CDR2 from the germline V gene are MNHEY and SMNVEV (reference sequence). Here the CDR3 DNA reads TGTGCCAGCAGTTTATCGGGGGGCACCCAGCCCCAGCATTTT. Encoded protein: CASSLSGGTQPQHF.

The V call is TRBV25-1, the J call TRBJ2-3; D is perhaps TRBD2 (5 bases). The CDR3 covers 17 residues. Germline loops: CDR1 MGHDK, CDR2 SYGVNS. Trimming removed 4 bases at V and 4 bases at J, with 21 bases between. The CDR3 sequence: CASSAPGAGRYADTQYF. CDR3 bases: TGTGCCAGCAGTGCCCCCGGCGCGGGTCGGTACGCAGATACGCAGTATTTT.

There are a few counts of this clonotype. This chain joins TRBV6-5 and TRBJ1-1, with a weak D call TRBD1 (5 bases). CDR3 length: 12 amino acids. Looked up from germline, CDR1 is MNHEY and CDR2 is SVGAGI. Trimming removed 5 bases at V and 4 bases at J, with 8 bases between. The CDR3, as DNA: TGTGCCAGCAGTCTGGGACCCACTGAAGCTTTCTTT. Translation gives CASSLGPTEAFF.

The chain employs TRBV19 and TRBJ1-2; D perhaps matches TRBD1 (5 bases). Germline V gives CDR1 LNHDA, CDR2 SQIVND (reference sequence). This CDR3 comprises 13 residues. Trimming left V 1 base short and J 8 bases short, with 11 bases between. CDR3 amino acids: CASSIAPAGGYTF. In DNA, the CDR3 is TGTGCCAGTAGTATAGCCCCCGCAGGGGGCTACACCTTC.

The rearrangement links TRBV4-2 to TRBJ2-2, with a tentative D call TRBD2 (6 bases). Germline CDR1 and CDR2: LGHNA and YNFKEQ. The CDR3 has 15 amino acids. V was trimmed by 0 bases and J by 7 bases, leaving 12 bases between them. The DNA for the CDR3 is TGTGCCAGCAGCCAAGATAAGGGGCGGGGCGGGGAGCTGTTTTTT. This gives the protein CASSQDKGRGGELFF.

This clonotype was observed at least ten times. The CDR3: CATSRGRGGTDTQYF. CDR3 DNA: TGTGCCACCAGCAGAGGAAGGGGGGGCACAGATACGCAGTATTTT. The V and J genes are TRBV15 and TRBJ2-3; D tentatively reads TRBD1 or TRBD2 (6 bases each). Per the germline V gene, CDR1 is LNHNV and CDR2 is YYDKDF (reference sequence). The CDR3 is made up of 15 amino acids. V lost 1 base, J lost 1 base, and 9 bases lay in between.

The V call is TRBV9, the J call TRBJ2-3; 9 bases agree with TRBD1. The CDR3 is made up of 12 amino acids. The germline V gene encodes CDR1 SGDLS and CDR2 YYNGEE. The J segment lost 11 bases and the V segment lost 3 bases, leaving 4 bases of the junction unmatched. The CDR3 nucleotides are TGTGCCAGCAGCGGGGACAGGGTCGGGCAGTATTTT. It yields the protein CASSGDRVGQYF. The full variable domain, in which reference TRBV9 and TRBJ2-3 provide the parts outside the CDR3, is DSGVTQTPKHLITATGQRVTLRCSPRSGDLSVYWYQQSLDQGLQFLIQYYNGEERAKGNILERFSAQQFPDLHSELNLSSLELGDSALYFCASSGDRVGQYFGPGTRLTVL.

The table lists this clonotype with many counts. The chain joins TRBV9 to TRBJ2-1; TRBD2 matches at 12 bases. J gave up 6 bases and V 4 bases, and 8 bases lay outside the gene matches. Germline values: CDR1 SGDLS, CDR2 YYNGEE. The CDR3 is 16 residues long. The CDR3 region is CASSPLAGGGGNEQFF. As DNA, the CDR3 is TGTGCCAGCAGCCCCCTAGCGGGAGGGGGGGGCAATGAGCAGTTCTTC.

The rearrangement uses TRBV29-1 and TRBJ2-3, with D possibly TRBD1 on 6 matching bases. V lost 5 bases to trimming and J lost 6 bases, with 18 bases between them. Germline V gives CDR1 SQVTM, CDR2 ANQGSEA. The CDR3 is made up of 14 amino acids. The CDR3 sequence is CSVIRDIISDTQYF. CDR3 nucleotide sequence: TGCAGCGTTATCCGGGACATTATTTCGGATACGCAGTATTTT.

This clonotype was picked up many times. This chain links TRBV11-2 with TRBJ2-7; 10 positions match TRBD2. This CDR3 comprises 16 residues. V was pared by 3 bases and J by 5 bases, with 10 bases of the junction left unmatched. Looked up from germline, CDR1 is SGHAT and CDR2 is FQNNGV. Written as DNA, the CDR3 is TGTGCCAGCAGCTTGGTTTCTAGCGGGAGTGTCAACGAGCAGTACTTC. Translated: CASSLVSSGSVNEQYF.

J is TRBJ2-7 and V is TRBV3-1; tentatively, D is TRBD2 (6 bases). V lost 2 bases and J 4 bases, leaving 12 bases between the germline ends. This CDR3 contains 14 residues. Germline assignment: CDR1 LGHDT and CDR2 YNNKEL (reference sequence). CDR3 in DNA: TGTGCCAGCAGCCAACAACGGGGGTTTTACGAGCAGTACTTC. Residues: CASSQQRGFYEQYF.

Note on this clonotype: It may be a read error: a sequence one base away is much more abundant. This chain connects TRBV11-2 to TRBJ1-5; D unresolved. This CDR3 has 16 residues. The V and J ends lost 5 bases and 3 bases respectively, with 17 bases between them. Germline CDR1 is SGHAT and CDR2 is FQNNGV. The CDR3: CASSRNGELANQPQHF. The CDR3 nucleotides read TGTGCCAGCAGCCGGAATGGGGAACTGGCCAATCAGCCCCAGCATTTT.

The sample holds many counts of this clonotype. This rearrangement joins TRBV6-1 to TRBJ2-7, with 9 nucleotides matching TRBD1. CDR1 and CDR2 (germline): MNHNS, SASEGT. V lost 5 bases, J lost 6 bases, and 2 bases stayed unmatched. This CDR3 comprises 12 residues. The CDR3 coding sequence is TGTGCCAGCAGTACACAGGGGGCCGAGCAGTACTTC. This gives the protein CASSTQGAEQYF.

CDR3 region: CASSFDSSSGNTIYF. As DNA, the CDR3 is TGTGCCAGCAGCTTTGACAGTAGCTCTGGAAACACCATATATTTT. V gene TRBV9 combines with J gene TRBJ1-3; maybe TRBD1 (5 bases). Per germline, CDR1 SGDLS and CDR2 YYNGEE. V was cut by 4 bases and J by 0 bases, with 11 bases left in between. CDR3 size: 15 residues.

The chain recombines TRBV7-2 with TRBJ2-7, with no clear D. This CDR3 contains 15 residues. V lost 0 bases and J lost 1, with 10 bases in between. Germline CDR1 and CDR2: SGHTA and FQGNSA. The CDR3 is CASSLAPGLSYEQYF. Written as DNA, the CDR3 is TGTGCCAGCAGCTTAGCGCCGGGTTTATCCTACGAGCAGTACTTC.

The CDR3 is CASSASIHGYTF. The CDR3 bases are TGTGCCAGCAGTGCGAGCATACATGGCTACACCTTC. The chain links TRBV2 to TRBJ1-2; D unresolved. The CDR3 totals 12 residues. CDR1 is SNHLY, CDR2 FYNNEI, per germline. Trimming left V 4 bases short and J 6 bases short, with 9 bases between.